The 19 T cell receptor beta chains in this list originate from one sample, sequenced in a study of T cell changes during pregnancy in multiple sclerosis. Here immunoSEQ multiplex PCR was the method, and the copy in TCRdb shows in-frame clones only, minus some. The sample includes almost 20,000 clones, about nine tenths of them seen just once. The sample was CD8+ T cells from peripheral blood mononuclear cells, taken in the third trimester of pregnancy. These receptor sequences come from a female donor in good health, enrolled as a control in a pregnancy study.

This chain connects TRBV4-2 to TRBJ1-1; D call uncertain. Germline CDR1 is LGHNA and CDR2 is YNFKEQ. V lost 3 bases and J 1 base, leaving 12 bases between the germline ends. The CDR3 length is 15 residues. The CDR3 DNA is TGTGCCAGCAGCCAGGTTACAGCAGCGAACACTGAAGCTTTCTTT. Protein sequence: CASSQVTAANTEAFF.

This clone occurred once. The CDR3: CASSPAGASWWAFF. In DNA, the CDR3 is TGTGCCAGCAGCCCGGCGGGGGCCTCGTGGTGGGCTTTCTTT. This rearrangement joins TRBV7-6 to TRBJ1-1; D possibly corresponds to TRBD1 (6 bases). V lost 5 bases and J lost 11, with 21 bases in between. The length of the CDR3 is 14 residues. Germline V gene lookup returns CDR1 SGHVS and CDR2 FNYEAQ.

This chain uses TRBV4-2 with TRBJ1-2, with unresolved D. Germline V gene data show CDR1 as LGHNA and CDR2 as YNFKEQ. The CDR3 covers 17 residues. V dropped 0 bases and J dropped 4 bases, with 18 bases sitting between them. This chain's CDR3 is CASSQEGSDDLAYGYTF. The CDR3 DNA reads TGTGCCAGCAGCCAAGAGGGCTCTGACGATCTGGCCTATGGCTACACCTTC.

V is TRBV19 and J is TRBJ1-6; the D gene is possibly TRBD1 (5 bases). Germline lookup yields CDR1 LNHDA and CDR2 SQIVND (reference sequence). The CDR3 loop spans 14 amino acids. V dropped 6 bases and J dropped 7 bases, with 13 bases sitting between them. The DNA for the CDR3 is TGTGCCAGTAGAGGGCAGGGCCCAAATTCACCCCTCCACTTT. Its translation is CASRGQGPNSPLHF.

The gene calls are TRBV19 and TRBJ1-2; D is unresolved. The V end was cut by 5 bases, the J end by 2 bases, with 15 bases between. This CDR3 has 15 amino acids. Looked up from germline, CDR1 is LNHDA and CDR2 is SQIVND (reference sequence). The CDR3 DNA is TGTGCCAGTAGTGGTTCCGAGACACCAAACTATGGCTACACCTTC. It yields the protein CASSGSETPNYGYTF.

J is TRBJ2-2 and V is TRBV7-9, with unresolved D. Germline CDR1 and CDR2: SEHNR and FQNEAQ (reference sequence). This CDR3 region has 14 residues. The V end was cut by 8 bases, the J end by 0 bases, with 10 bases between. The CDR3 nucleotides read TGTGCCAGCTCTGGGCAGACGAACACCGGGGAGCTGTTTTTT. This gives the protein CASSGQTNTGELFF.

This chain links TRBV7-8 with TRBJ2-7; 7 bases are shared with TRBD1. CDR1 and CDR2 from the germline V gene are SGHVS and FQNEAQ. This CDR3 is built from 14 residues. Trimming took 4 bases from V and 3 from J; bases not matched to a gene: 6. CDR3 protein: CASSSTGMVYEQYF. CDR3 bases: TGTGCCAGCAGCTCGACAGGGATGGTCTACGAGCAGTACTTC. The full variable domain, rest sourced from reference TRBV7-8 and TRBJ2-7, is GAGVSQSPRYKVAKRGQDVALRCDPISGHVSLFWYQQALGQGPEFLTYFQNEAQLDKSGLPSDRFFAERPEGSVSTLKIQRTQQEDSAVYLCASSSTGMVYEQYFGPGTRLTVT.

The chain links TRBV7-9 to TRBJ2-3, with D perhaps matching TRBD2 (5 bases). Trimming stripped 2 bases from V and 4 bases from J, with 19 bases between. Germline CDR1 is SEHNR and CDR2 is FQNEAQ (reference sequence). CDR3 length: 17 residues. CDR3 loop: CASSLPLRRRSADTQYF. Written as DNA, the CDR3 is TGTGCCAGCAGCTTACCTTTAAGGAGGAGGAGCGCAGATACGCAGTATTTT.

The CDR3 reads CASSFRAGVLGETQYF. The DNA for the CDR3 is TGCGCCAGCAGCTTTCGAGCGGGGGTCCTCGGGGAGACCCAGTACTTC. The rearrangement links TRBV4-3 to TRBJ2-5; TRBD2 agrees at 8 bases. In germline, CDR1 is LGHNA, CDR2 YSLEER. The junction had 13 bases not matched to a gene; V was cut back by 5 bases and J by 5 bases. This CDR3 contains 16 residues.

The CDR3 sequence: CASSSRQATSPELFF. Here the CDR3 DNA reads TGTGCCAGCAGCTCGCGACAGGCCACCTCGCCGGAGCTGTTTTTT. V usage is TRBV6-5 and J usage is TRBJ2-2, with a weak D call TRBD1 (6 bases). Trimming removed 6 bases from V and 10 bases from J, with 21 bases in between. This CDR3 has 15 residues. Germline CDR1 is MNHEY and CDR2 is SVGAGI.

The gene calls are TRBV4-1 and TRBJ2-7, with D possibly matching TRBD2 (5 bases). The CDR3 is 14 amino acids. Trimming stripped 4 bases from V and 1 base from J, with 11 bases between. Per the germline V gene, CDR1 is MGHRA and CDR2 is YSYEKL. The chain's CDR3 is CASSPSGKSYEQYF. Here the CDR3 DNA reads TGCGCCAGCAGCCCCTCCGGGAAATCCTACGAGCAGTACTTC.

This clone was seen more than once but under ten times. The J gene is TRBJ1-1, the V gene TRBV4-1; D is unresolved. Per germline, CDR1 MGHRA and CDR2 YSYEKL. The CDR3 extends over 14 amino acids. V was cut by 3 bases and J by 3 bases, with 11 bases left in between. The CDR3 DNA sequence: TGCGCCAGCAGCCAGGGTATGGGAGACACTGAAGCTTTCTTT. Protein sequence: CASSQGMGDTEAFF.

In DNA, the CDR3 is TGTGCCAGCAGTTTTTCAGTAAGTGAAAATGAAAAACTGTTTTTT. It is translated as CASSFSVSENEKLFF. This chain links TRBV28 with TRBJ1-4; no firm D call. V lost 3 bases to trimming and J lost 5 bases, with 13 bases between them. The germline CDR1 and CDR2 sequences are MDHEN and SYDVKM. This CDR3 is built from 15 residues.

This chain uses TRBV7-2 with TRBJ2-2; no clear D gene. This CDR3 has 11 amino acids. V lost 8 bases and J 6 bases, leaving 7 bases between the germline ends. Germline CDR1 and CDR2: SGHTA and FQGNSA. CDR3 protein: CASLRAGELFF. The CDR3 DNA reads as TGTGCCAGCCTCCGAGCCGGGGAGCTGTTTTTT.

The chain recombines TRBV7-9 with TRBJ1-1; no clear D. The germline V gene encodes CDR1 SEHNR and CDR2 FQNEAQ (reference sequence). The CDR3 runs 12 residues. V was pared by 6 bases and J by 4 bases, with 9 bases between. DNA for the CDR3: TGTGCCAGCAGTCAAGGAGGCACTGAAGCTTTCTTT. As protein: CASSQGGTEAFF.

The V call is TRBV21-1, the J call TRBJ1-1; the table's TRBD1 call for D was not verified on the DNA. TRBV21-1 is annotated as a pseudogene. CDR3 length: 15 residues. The CDR3 sequence: CASSKVCRGTTEAFF. In nucleotides, the CDR3 is TGTGCCAGCAGCAAAGTGTGTAGGGGGACCACTGAAGCTTTCTTT.

V is TRBV2 and J is TRBJ2-2; 11 bases fit TRBD2. The junction had 14 bases not matched to a gene; V was cut back by 7 bases and J by 7 bases. The CDR3 totals 17 residues. The germline V gene has CDR1 SNHLY and CDR2 FYNNEI. CDR3 in amino acids: CASTPGLAELRNGELFF. Here the CDR3 DNA reads TGTGCCAGCACCCCGGGACTAGCGGAACTCAGGAACGGGGAGCTGTTTTTT.

The chain recombines TRBV6-6 with TRBJ1-1; D not resolved. The V end was cut by 7 bases, the J end by 1 base, with 10 bases between. CDR1 and CDR2 from the germline V gene are MNHNY and SVGAGI (reference sequence). The CDR3 length is 13 residues. This CDR3 is CASNGRENTEAFF. DNA for the CDR3: TGTGCCAGCAACGGACGGGAGAACACTGAAGCTTTCTTT.

The CDR3 spells CASTVGGATEAFF. The CDR3 DNA reads as TGTGCCAGCACCGTTGGGGGGGCCACTGAAGCTTTCTTT. The V gene is TRBV7-8, the J gene TRBJ1-1; D is perhaps TRBD1 (6 bases). The CDR3 runs 13 residues. CDR1 and CDR2 from the germline V gene are SGHVS and FQNEAQ. V dropped 7 bases and J dropped 4 bases, with 13 bases sitting between them.